The 17 T cell receptor beta chains in this list originate from one sample, sequenced in a study of T cell responses to AZD1222 COVID-19 vaccine. TCRdb's copy holds only in-frame clones and misses some; the assay was immunoSEQ multiplex PCR. This sample carries some 130,000 clones, about nine tenths of them seen once, and the ten largest clones take more than 20%. Here the sequenced sample was peripheral blood, taken on day 0 of AZD1222 vaccination. The receptors were sampled from an adult in good health.

The J gene is TRBJ2-7, the V gene TRBV9, with 8 bases lining up with TRBD1. The CDR3 sequence is 16 residues long. CDR1 is SGDLS and CDR2 is YYNGEE in the germline V gene. After removal of 0 bases from V and 2 bases from J, the junction contained 7 bases not matched to a gene. CDR3 sequence reads: CASSVGGQAFPYEQYF. As DNA, the CDR3 is TGTGCCAGCAGCGTAGGGGGACAGGCCTTTCCCTACGAGCAGTACTTC.

This clone was seen more than once but under ten times. The chain recombines TRBV6-5 with TRBJ1-4; perhaps TRBD1 as D (5 bases). The CDR3 has 15 residues. The germline V gene encodes CDR1 MNHEY and CDR2 SVGAGI. The germline V and J ends were trimmed by 2 bases and 2 bases, with 9 bases remaining between them. The CDR3 region is CASSYRPGTNEKLFF. The CDR3, as DNA: TGTGCCAGCAGTTACAGGCCAGGGACTAATGAAAAACTGTTTTTT.

The rearrangement joins TRBV9 to TRBJ2-1, with 9 bases that match TRBD2. The CDR3 contains 15 residues. V lost 0 bases to trimming and J lost 8 bases; unmatched junction nucleotides: 6. Germline V lookup: CDR1 SGDLS, CDR2 YYNGEE. The CDR3 DNA follows: TGTGCCAGCAGCGTAGGCGGGGGGGCCTCCCATGAGCAGTTCTTC. It yields the protein CASSVGGGASHEQFF.

DNA for the CDR3: TGTGCCAGCAGACGGACAGGGTCCAACAATGAGCAGTTCTTC. Translating gives CASRRTGSNNEQFF. The chain combines TRBV6-5 with TRBJ2-1, with 8 bases lining up with TRBD1. After removal of 6 bases from V and 5 bases from J, the junction contained 6 bases not matched to a gene. The germline V gene has CDR1 MNHEY and CDR2 SVGAGI. The CDR3 is 14 residues long.

The chain couples TRBV29-1 to TRBJ1-5, with unresolved D. Deletions cut 3 bases from V and 5 bases from J, with 11 bases between. This CDR3 contains 13 residues. Germline V gene sequence: CDR1 SQVTM, CDR2 ANQGSEA. The CDR3: CSVDQGDYQPQHF. The CDR3 DNA sequence: TGCAGCGTTGACCAAGGCGATTATCAGCCCCAGCATTTT.

V usage is TRBV2 and J usage is TRBJ2-1; TRBD2 matches at 10 bases. J gave up 5 bases and V 2 bases, and 6 bases lay outside the gene matches. The V gene's germline CDR1 is SNHLY and CDR2 FYNNEI. The CDR3 runs 16 residues. CDR3 residues: CASSESQAGGNNEQFF. For the CDR3, the DNA is TGTGCCAGCAGTGAATCCCAAGCGGGGGGGAACAATGAGCAGTTCTTC.

The chain links TRBV29-1 to TRBJ1-2, with D possibly being TRBD1 (6 bases). V lost 7 bases and J lost 5, with 17 bases in between. This CDR3 has 13 amino acids. Germline lookup yields CDR1 SQVTM and CDR2 ANQGSEA. CDR3 in DNA: TGCAGCGACGGGAAGGGGGACGGGTATGGCTACACCTTC. As protein: CSDGKGDGYGYTF.

This sequence joins TRBV5-6 and TRBJ2-2; D is perhaps TRBD1 or TRBD2 (5 bases each). V lost 4 bases and J 1 base, leaving 11 bases between the germline ends. Germline V lookup: CDR1 SGHDT, CDR2 YYEEEE. The CDR3 runs 15 residues. CDR3 sequence reads: CASSVGRLNTGELFF. The CDR3 nucleotides read TGTGCCAGCAGCGTGGGACGGCTGAACACCGGGGAGCTGTTTTTT.

The CDR3 nucleotides read TGTGCCAGCAGCGCGCGTTCTAGCGGCCCTAGCACAGATACGCAGTATTTT. Amino acid sequence: CASSARSSGPSTDTQYF. The chain combines TRBV9 with TRBJ2-3; TRBD2 aligns across 7 bases. CDR1 SGDLS and CDR2 YYNGEE come from the germline V gene. The CDR3 extends over 17 amino acids. The J segment lost 0 bases and the V segment lost 3 bases, leaving 10 bases of the junction unmatched.

This clone was counted a single time. The CDR3 loop is CASSGRTALSNQPQHF. Written as DNA, the CDR3 is TGTGCCAGCAGCGGAAGGACAGCACTTAGCAATCAGCCCCAGCATTTT. The V and J genes are TRBV5-4 and TRBJ1-5; tentative D call: TRBD1 (6 bases). The ends were cut back, 4 bases at V and 0 bases at J, with 14 bases in the middle. CDR1 is SGHNT and CDR2 is YYREEE in the germline V gene (reference sequence). The CDR3 is made up of 16 amino acids. Using reference TRBV5-4 and TRBJ1-5 for the parts outside the CDR3, the full variable domain is ETGVTQSPTHLIKTRGQQVTLRCSSQSGHNTVSWYQQALGQGPQFIFQYYREEENGRGNFPPRFSGLQFPNYSSELNVNALELDDSALYLCASSGRTALSNQPQHFGDGTRLSIL.

The rearrangement links TRBV29-1 to TRBJ1-5; D call uncertain. The CDR3 is 12 amino acids. V dropped 6 bases and J dropped 4 bases, with 10 bases sitting between them. Germline V gives CDR1 SQVTM, CDR2 ANQGSEA. The CDR3 protein is CSVREPNQPQHF. For the CDR3, the DNA is TGCAGCGTGAGGGAACCTAATCAGCCCCAGCATTTT.

V is TRBV29-1 and J is TRBJ1-5; TRBD1 agrees at 11 bases. Per the germline V gene, CDR1 is SQVTM and CDR2 is ANQGSEA. Unmatched junction bases numbered 1, after V lost 4 bases and J lost 2 bases. CDR3 length equals 14 residues. DNA of the CDR3: TGCAGCGTTGGGACAGGGGGCGGCAATCAGCCCCAGCATTTT. This encodes CSVGTGGGNQPQHF.

V is TRBV4-1 and J is TRBJ2-2, with 14 bases aligning to TRBD2. Germline-derived CDR1 and CDR2 are MGHRA and YSYEKL. This CDR3 is 18 amino acids long. Trimming removed 4 bases from V and 4 bases from J; junction bases left unmatched: 8. The chain's CDR3 is CASSPPLGLAGGTGELFF. The CDR3 DNA sequence: TGCGCCAGCAGCCCGCCCTTAGGACTAGCGGGGGGCACCGGGGAGCTGTTTTTT.

This clone was recorded only once. This chain connects TRBV27 to TRBJ1-1; no definite D call. The CDR3 runs 13 residues. Trimming removed 0 bases at V and 4 bases at J, with 6 bases between. The germline gives CDR1 MNHEY, CDR2 SMNVEV (reference sequence). As DNA, the CDR3 is TGTGCCAGCAGTTTATCCGGAGGCACTGAAGCTTTCTTT. Residues: CASSLSGGTEAFF.

The chain combines TRBV19 with TRBJ2-1; D is uncertain. Per germline, CDR1 LNHDA and CDR2 SQIVND (reference sequence). This CDR3 contains 12 residues. V lost 3 bases and J 10 bases, leaving 10 bases between the germline ends. The CDR3 region has the DNA TGTGCCAGTAGTATCCTATTAGGGGAGCAGTTCTTC. Translation gives CASSILLGEQFF.

The chain carries TRBV5-1 and TRBJ2-1; TRBD1 is a possible D gene (6 bases). CDR1 SGHRS and CDR2 YFSETQ come from the germline V gene. The CDR3 extends over 16 amino acids. The V and J ends lost 1 base and 8 bases respectively, with 19 bases between them. CDR3 nucleotide sequence: TGCGCCAGCAGCTTGTTCGCCGTCAGGGGACGGGATGAGCAGTTCTTC. This sequence encodes CASSLFAVRGRDEQFF.

Only one count was recorded for this clone. The chain joins TRBV18 to TRBJ2-1, with a weak D call TRBD2 (6 bases). Germline V CDR1 and CDR2: KGHSH, LQKENI. Trimming removed 3 bases at V and 1 base at J, with 10 bases between. There are 15 residues in the CDR3. In DNA, the CDR3 is TGTGCCAGCTCACCGGCGGAGGGTTCCTACAATGAGCAGTTCTTC. Translating it yields CASSPAEGSYNEQFF.